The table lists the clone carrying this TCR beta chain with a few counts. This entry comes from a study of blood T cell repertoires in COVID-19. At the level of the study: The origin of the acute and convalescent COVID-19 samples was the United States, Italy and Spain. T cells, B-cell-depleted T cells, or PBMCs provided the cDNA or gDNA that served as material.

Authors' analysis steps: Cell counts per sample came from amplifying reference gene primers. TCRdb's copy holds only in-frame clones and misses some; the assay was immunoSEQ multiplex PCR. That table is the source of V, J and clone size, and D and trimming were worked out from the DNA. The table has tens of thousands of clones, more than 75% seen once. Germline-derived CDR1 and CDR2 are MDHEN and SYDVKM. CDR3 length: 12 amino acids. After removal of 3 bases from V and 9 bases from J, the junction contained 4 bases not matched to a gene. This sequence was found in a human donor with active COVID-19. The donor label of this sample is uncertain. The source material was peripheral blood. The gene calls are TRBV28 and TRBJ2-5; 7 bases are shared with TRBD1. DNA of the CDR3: TGTGCCAGCAGTTTCTCAGGGGGAGCCCAGTACTTC. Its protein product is CASSFSGGAQYF. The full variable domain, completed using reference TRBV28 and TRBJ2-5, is DVKVTQSSRYLVKRTGEKVFLECVQDMDHENMFWYRQDPGLGLRLIYFSYDVKMKEKGDIPEGYSVSREKKERFSLILESASTNQTSMYLCASSFSGGAQYFGPGTRLLVL.